This paragraph covers one T cell receptor (beta chain) sequence. The junction departs from the called germline gene at one end, perhaps through a read error. The data were produced by immunoSEQ multiplex PCR, yet TCRdb's version contains in-frame clones alone and is incomplete. The sample lists fewer than 250,000 clones; approximately 83% were seen once. This record belongs to a study of blood T cell repertoires in COVID-19. Germline V CDR1 and CDR2: SSHAT, FNYEAQ (reference sequence). The length of the CDR3 is 16 residues. The origin of this receptor is a human donor in a cohort sampled during active COVID-19. The sequenced sample was peripheral blood. V is TRBV7-7 and J is TRBJ2-5; TRBD2 matches at 7 bases. The CDR3 region has the DNA TGTGCTAGCAGCCGTATCCCGGGACTACAGGAAGAGACCCAGTACTTC. This sequence encodes CASSRIPGLQEETQYF.